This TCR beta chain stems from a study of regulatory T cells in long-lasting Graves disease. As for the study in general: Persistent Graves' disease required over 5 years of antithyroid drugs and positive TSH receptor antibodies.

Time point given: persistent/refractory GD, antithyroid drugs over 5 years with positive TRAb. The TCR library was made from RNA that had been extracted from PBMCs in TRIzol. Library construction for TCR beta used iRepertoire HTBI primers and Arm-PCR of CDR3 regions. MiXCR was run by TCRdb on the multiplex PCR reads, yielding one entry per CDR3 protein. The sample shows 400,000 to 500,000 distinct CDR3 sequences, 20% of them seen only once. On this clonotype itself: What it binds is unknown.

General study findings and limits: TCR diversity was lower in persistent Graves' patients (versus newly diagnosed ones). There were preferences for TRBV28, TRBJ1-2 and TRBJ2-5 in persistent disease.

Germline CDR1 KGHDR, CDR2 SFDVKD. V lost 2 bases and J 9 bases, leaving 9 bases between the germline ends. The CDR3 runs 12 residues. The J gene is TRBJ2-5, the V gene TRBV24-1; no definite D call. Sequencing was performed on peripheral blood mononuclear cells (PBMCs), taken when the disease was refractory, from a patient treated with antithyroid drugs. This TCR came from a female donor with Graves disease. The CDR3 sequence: CATSDSRAAQYF. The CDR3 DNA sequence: TGTGCCACCAGTGATTCCCGGGCGGCCCAGTACTTC.